This paragraph reports one T cell receptor beta chain. Its target is unknown. One end of the junction varies from germline; a read error may be responsible. The data were taken from a study of T cells in Graves' hyperthyroidism and ophthalmopathy. Amplified regions were TCR beta CDR3 sequences from RNA transcripts. Primed by the HTBI set, a first-round RT-PCR was run on the TCR CDR3. TCRdb re-analysed the multiplex PCR reads in MiXCR, keeping a single row per CDR3 protein. Of approximately 400,000 distinct CDR3 sequences in the sample, just under 15% are singletons; the top ten hold approximately 32%. The CDR3 is made up of 16 amino acids. Germline CDR1 reads SGHVS; CDR2 reads FQNEAQ. Findings of the study overall: Separation of ophthalmopathy from stable hyperthyroidism was achieved by a 13 V-J model.

The sequence derives from a woman aged 25 to 39 with Graves' hyperthyroidism. The sample consisted of blood. This chain connects TRBV7-8 to TRBJ2-2; 7 positions match TRBD2. The CDR3 loop is CASSLYGGTNAGELFF. In DNA form, the CDR3 reads TGTGCCAGCAGCTTATACGGGGGGACGAACGCCGGGGAGCTGTTTTTT.